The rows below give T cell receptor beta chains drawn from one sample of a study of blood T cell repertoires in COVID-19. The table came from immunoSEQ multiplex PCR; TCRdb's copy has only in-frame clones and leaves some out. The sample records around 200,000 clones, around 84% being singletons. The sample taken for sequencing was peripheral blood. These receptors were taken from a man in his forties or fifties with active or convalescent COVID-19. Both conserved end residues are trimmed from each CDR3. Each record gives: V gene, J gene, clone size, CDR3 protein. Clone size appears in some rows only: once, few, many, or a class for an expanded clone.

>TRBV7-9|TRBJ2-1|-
AIKGAYNEQF
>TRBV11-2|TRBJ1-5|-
ASSYNSNQPQH
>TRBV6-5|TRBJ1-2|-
ASIPRTGNYGYT
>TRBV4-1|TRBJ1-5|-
ASKGQGAQPQH
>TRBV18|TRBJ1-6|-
ASSPDSTNSPLH
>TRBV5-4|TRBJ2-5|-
ASSLGGGRKETQY
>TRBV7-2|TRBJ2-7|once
ASSLWASGGKYEQY
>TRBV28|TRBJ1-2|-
ASSSGGGYGYT
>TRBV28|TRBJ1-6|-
ASSLSSQAFLLH
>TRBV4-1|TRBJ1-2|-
ASSQEVRALYGYT
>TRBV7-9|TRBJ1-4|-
ASSLRDRGATNEKLF
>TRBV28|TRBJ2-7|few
ASSPLGTGYYEQY
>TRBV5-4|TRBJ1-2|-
ASSLNRENYGYT
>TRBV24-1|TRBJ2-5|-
ATSDRGTGQETQY
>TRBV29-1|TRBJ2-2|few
SALTGGTGELF
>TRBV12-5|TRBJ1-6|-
ASGLVGTGISPLH
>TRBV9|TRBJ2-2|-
ASSHPPLEGAATGELF
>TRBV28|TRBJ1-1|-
ASKGPGNAATEAF
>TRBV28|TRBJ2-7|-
ASSPDRGPSYEQY
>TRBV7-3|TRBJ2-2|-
ASSLFGRGSNTGELF
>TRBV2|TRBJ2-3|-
ASKATSTDTQY
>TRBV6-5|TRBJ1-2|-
ASSYSTGNGYT
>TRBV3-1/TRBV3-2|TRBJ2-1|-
ASSVAGDPYNEQF
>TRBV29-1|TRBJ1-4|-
SVNHGVEKLF
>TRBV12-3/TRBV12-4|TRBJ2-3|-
ASRQGSADTQY
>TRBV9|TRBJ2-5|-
ASSVANGGPVKTQY
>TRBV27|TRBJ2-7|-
ASSSDQGGLSYEQY
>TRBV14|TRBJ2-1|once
ASSPGGANEQF